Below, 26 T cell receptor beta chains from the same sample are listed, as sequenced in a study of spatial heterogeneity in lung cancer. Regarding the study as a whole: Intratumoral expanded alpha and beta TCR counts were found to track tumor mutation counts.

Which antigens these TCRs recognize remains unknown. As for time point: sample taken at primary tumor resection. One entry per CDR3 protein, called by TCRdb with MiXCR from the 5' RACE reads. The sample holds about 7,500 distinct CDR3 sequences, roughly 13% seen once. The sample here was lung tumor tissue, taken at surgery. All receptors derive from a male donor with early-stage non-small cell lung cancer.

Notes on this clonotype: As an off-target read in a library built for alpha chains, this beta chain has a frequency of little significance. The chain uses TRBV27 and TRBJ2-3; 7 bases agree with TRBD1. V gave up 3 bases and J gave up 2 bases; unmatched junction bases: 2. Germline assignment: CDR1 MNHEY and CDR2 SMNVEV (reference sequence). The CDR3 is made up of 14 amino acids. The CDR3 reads CASSFTGDTDTQYF. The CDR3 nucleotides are TGTGCCAGCAGTTTTACAGGGGACACAGATACGCAGTATTTT.

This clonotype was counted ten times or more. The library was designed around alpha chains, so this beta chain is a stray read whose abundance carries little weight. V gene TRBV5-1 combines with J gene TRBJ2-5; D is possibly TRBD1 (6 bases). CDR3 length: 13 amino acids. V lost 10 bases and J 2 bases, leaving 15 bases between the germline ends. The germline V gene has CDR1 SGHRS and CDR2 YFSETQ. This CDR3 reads CAGARGSQETQYF. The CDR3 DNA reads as TGCGCCGGGGCCAGGGGCTCACAAGAGACCCAGTACTTC.

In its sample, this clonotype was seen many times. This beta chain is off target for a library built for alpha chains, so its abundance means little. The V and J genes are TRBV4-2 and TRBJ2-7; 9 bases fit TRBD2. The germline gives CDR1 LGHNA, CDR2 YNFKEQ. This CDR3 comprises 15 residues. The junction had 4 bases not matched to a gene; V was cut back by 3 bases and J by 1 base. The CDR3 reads CASSHGLATSYEQYF. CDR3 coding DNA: TGTGCCAGCAGCCACGGACTAGCGACATCCTACGAGCAGTACTTC.

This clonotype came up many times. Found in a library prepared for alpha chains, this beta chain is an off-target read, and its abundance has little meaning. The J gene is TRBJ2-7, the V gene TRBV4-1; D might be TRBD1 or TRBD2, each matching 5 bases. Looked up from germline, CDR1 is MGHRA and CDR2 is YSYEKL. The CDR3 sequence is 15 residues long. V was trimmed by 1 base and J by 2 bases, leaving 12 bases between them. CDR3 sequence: CASSQVGTGPYEQYF. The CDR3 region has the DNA TGCGCCAGCAGCCAAGTCGGGACGGGACCCTACGAGCAGTACTTC.

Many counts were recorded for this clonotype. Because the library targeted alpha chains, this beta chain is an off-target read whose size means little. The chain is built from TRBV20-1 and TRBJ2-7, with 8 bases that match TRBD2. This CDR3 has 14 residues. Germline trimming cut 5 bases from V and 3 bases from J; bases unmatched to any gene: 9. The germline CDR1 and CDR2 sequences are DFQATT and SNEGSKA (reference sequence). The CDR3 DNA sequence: TGCAGTGCTCCCCTTAGCGGGGCCCTCTACGAGCAGTACTTC. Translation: CSAPLSGALYEQYF.

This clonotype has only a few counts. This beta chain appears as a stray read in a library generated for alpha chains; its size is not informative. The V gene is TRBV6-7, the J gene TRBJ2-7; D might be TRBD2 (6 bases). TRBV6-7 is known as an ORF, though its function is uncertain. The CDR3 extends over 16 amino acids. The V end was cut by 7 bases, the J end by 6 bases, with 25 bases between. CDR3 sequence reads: CASIRDSGTSSGEQYF. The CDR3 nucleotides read TGTGCCAGCATCCGGGACTCCGGAACTTCAAGCGGCGAGCAGTACTTC.

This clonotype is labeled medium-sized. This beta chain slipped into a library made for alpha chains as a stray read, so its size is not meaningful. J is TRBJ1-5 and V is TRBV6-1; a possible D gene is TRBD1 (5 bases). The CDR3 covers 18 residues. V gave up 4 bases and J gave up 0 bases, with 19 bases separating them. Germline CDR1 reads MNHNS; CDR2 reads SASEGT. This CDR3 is CASSVAGIGVTSNQPQHF. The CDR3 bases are TGTGCCAGCAGTGTAGCCGGAATAGGGGTTACTAGCAATCAGCCCCAGCATTTT.

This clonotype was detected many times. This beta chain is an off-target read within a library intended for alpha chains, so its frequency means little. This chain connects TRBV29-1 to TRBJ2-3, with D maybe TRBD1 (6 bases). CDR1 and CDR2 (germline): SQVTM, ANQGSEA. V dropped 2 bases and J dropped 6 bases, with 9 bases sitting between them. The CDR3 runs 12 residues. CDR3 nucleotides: TGCAGCGTTGAAACACAGGGTGATACGCAGTATTTT. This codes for CSVETQGDTQYF.

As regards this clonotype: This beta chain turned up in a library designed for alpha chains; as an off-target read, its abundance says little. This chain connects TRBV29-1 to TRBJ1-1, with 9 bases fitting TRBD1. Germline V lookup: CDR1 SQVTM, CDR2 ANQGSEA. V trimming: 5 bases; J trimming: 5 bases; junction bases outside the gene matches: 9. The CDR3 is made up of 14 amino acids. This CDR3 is CSVTPSGTGTEAFF. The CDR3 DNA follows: TGCAGCGTTACCCCGTCCGGGACAGGGACTGAAGCTTTCTTT.

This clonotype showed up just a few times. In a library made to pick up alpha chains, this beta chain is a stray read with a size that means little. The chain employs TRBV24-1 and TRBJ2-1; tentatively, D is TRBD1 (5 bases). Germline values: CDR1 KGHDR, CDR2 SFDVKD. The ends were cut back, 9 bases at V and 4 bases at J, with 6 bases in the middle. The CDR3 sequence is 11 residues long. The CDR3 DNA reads TGTGCCACCGCAGGGTACAATGAGCAGTTCTTC. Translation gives CATAGYNEQFF.

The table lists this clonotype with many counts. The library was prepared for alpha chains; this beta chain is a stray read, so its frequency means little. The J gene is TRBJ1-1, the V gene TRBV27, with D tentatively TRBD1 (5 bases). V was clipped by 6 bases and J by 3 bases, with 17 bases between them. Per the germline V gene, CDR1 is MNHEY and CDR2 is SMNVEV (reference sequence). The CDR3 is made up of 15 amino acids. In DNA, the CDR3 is TGTGCCAGCAGACCCTTAGCGGGGCGGGACACTGAAGCTTTCTTT. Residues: CASRPLAGRDTEAFF.

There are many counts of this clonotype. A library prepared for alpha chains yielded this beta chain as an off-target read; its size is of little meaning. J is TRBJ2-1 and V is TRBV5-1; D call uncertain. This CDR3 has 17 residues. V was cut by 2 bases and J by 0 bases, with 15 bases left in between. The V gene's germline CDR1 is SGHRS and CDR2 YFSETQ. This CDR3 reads CASSLRTSLNSYNEQFF. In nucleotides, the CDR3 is TGCGCCAGCAGCTTAAGGACGTCCCTTAACTCCTACAATGAGCAGTTCTTC.

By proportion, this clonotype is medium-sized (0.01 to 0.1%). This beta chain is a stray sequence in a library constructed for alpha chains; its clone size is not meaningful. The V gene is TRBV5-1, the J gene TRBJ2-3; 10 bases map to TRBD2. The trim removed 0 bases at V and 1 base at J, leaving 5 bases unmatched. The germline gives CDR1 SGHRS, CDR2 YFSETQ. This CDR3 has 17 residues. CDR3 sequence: CASSLELAGTGTDTQYF. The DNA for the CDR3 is TGCGCCAGCAGCTTGGAACTAGCGGGAACAGGCACAGATACGCAGTATTTT.

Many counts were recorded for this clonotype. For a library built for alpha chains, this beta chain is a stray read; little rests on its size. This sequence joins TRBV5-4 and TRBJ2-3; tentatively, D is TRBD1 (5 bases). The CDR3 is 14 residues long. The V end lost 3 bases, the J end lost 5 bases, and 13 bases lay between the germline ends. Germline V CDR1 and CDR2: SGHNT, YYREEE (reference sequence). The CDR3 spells CASSSGHDGDTQYF. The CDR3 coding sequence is TGTGCCAGCAGCTCAGGACACGATGGAGATACGCAGTATTTT.

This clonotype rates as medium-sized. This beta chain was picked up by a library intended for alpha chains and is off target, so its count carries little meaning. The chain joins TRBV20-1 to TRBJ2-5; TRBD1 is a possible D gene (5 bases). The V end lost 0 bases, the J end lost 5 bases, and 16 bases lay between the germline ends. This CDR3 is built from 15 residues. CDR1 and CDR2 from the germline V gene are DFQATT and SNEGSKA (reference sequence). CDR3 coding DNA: TGCAGTGCTAGAGACTCTCCAGCAGGACACGAGACCCAGTACTTC. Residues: CSARDSPAGHETQYF.

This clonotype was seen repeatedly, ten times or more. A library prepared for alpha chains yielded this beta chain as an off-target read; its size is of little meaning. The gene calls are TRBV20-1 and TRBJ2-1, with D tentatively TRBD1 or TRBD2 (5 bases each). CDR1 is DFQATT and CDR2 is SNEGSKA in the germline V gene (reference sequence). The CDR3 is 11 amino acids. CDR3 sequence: CCFSPGTEQFF. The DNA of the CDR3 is TGCTGCTTCAGCCCCGGGACCGAGCAGTTCTTC.

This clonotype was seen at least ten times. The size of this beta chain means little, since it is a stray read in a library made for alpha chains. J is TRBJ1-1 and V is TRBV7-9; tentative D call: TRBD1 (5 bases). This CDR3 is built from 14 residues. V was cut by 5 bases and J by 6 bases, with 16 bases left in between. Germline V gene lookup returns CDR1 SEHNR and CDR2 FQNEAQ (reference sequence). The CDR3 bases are TGTGCCAGCAGCCCCCGGGGGGGGTACTCTGAAGCTTTCTTT. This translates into CASSPRGGYSEAFF.

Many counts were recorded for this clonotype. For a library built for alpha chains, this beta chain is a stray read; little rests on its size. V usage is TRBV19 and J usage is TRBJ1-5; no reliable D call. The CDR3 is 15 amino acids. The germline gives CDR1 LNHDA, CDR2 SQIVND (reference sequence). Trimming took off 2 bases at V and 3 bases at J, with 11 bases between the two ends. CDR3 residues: CASSISGRTNQPQHF. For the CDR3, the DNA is TGTGCCAGTAGTATATCCGGACGGACCAATCAGCCCCAGCATTTT.

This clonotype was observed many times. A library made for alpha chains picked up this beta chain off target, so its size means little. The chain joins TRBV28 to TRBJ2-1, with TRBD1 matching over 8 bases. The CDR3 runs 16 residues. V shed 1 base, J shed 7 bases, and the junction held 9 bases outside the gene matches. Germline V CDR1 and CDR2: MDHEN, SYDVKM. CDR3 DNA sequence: TGTGCCAGCAGTTTATCCGGACAGGGTTTGGAAAATGAGCAGTTCTTC. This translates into CASSLSGQGLENEQFF.

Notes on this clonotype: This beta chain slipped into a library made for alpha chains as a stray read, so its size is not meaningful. The chain's CDR3 is CAWSVLFEAFF. CDR3 DNA: TGTGCCTGGAGTGTACTCTTCGAAGCTTTCTTT. The chain carries TRBV30 and TRBJ1-1; D not certain. CDR1 and CDR2 (germline): GTSNPN, SVGIG (reference sequence). V lost 0 bases and J 8 bases, leaving 7 bases between the germline ends. The CDR3 spans 11 residues.

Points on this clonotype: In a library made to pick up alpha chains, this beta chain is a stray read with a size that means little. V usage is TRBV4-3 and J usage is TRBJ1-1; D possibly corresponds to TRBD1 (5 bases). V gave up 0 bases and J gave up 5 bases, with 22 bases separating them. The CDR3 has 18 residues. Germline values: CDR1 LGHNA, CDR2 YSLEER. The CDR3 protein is CASSQDILAPGRGTEAFF. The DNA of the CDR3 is TGCGCCAGCAGCCAAGATATCCTAGCCCCGGGGAGGGGAACTGAAGCTTTCTTT.

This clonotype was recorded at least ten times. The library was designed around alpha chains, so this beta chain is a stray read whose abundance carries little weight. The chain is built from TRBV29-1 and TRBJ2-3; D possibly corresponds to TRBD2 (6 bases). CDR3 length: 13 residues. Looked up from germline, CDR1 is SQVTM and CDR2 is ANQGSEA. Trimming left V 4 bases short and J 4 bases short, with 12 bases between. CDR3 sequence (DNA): TGCAGCGTTGGTGCGGGGAGTGCAGATACGCAGTATTTT. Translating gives CSVGAGSADTQYF.

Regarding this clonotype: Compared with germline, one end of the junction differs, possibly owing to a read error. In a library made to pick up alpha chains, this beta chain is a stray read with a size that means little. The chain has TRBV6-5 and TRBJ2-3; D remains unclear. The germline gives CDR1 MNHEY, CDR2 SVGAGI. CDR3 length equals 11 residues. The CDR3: CASSDPETQYF. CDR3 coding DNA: TGTGCCAGCAGTGATCCAGAGACGCAGTATTTT.

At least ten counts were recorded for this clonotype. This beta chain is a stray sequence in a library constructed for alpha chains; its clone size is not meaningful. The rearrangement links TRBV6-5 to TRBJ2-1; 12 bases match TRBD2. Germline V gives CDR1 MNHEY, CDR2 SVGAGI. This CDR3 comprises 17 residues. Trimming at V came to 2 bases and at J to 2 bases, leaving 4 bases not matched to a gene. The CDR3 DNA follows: TGTGCCAGCAGTTACCAGGGGACTAGCGGGCCCTACAATGAGCAGTTCTTC. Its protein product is CASSYQGTSGPYNEQFF.

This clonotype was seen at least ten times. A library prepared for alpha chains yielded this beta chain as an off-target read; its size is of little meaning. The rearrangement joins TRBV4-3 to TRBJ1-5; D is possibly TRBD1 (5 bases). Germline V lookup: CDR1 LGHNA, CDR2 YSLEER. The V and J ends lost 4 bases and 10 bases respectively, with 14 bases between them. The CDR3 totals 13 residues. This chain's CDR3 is CASSRDVGHPQHF. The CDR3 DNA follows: TGCGCCAGCAGCCGGGACGTCGGTCATCCCCAGCATTTT.

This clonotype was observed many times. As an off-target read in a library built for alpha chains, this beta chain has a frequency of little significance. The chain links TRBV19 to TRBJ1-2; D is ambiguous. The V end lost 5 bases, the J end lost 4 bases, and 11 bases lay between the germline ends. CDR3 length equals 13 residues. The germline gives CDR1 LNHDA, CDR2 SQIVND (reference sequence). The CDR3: CASSEGMGYGYTF. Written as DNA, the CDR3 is TGTGCCAGTAGTGAGGGAATGGGCTATGGCTACACCTTC.